These T cell receptor beta chains were read from a single sample in a study of beta chain features in type 1 diabetes. Data came from immunoSEQ multiplex PCR; TCRdb stores just in-frame clones and leaves some out. This sample has hundreds of thousands of clones, with 15% found just once. The sample was naive CD4+ T cells from blood. The receptors originated from a man between 18 and 29 years old with type 1 diabetes. The CDR3 runs from the conserved cysteine through the conserved F or W. The D gene is left open where the match is weak. Clone sizes are given selectively: once, few, many, or a class where the clone is expanded.

NA	TRBV28	12	NA	TRBJ1-1	CASSLSGQEAFF	TGTGCCAGCAGTCTTTCCGGACAGGAAGCTTTCTTT
NA	TRBV28	12	NA	TRBJ2-7	CASSPLGYEQYF	TGTGCCAGCAGCCCCCTAGGCTACGAGCAGTACTTC
NA	TRBV5-1	13	NA	TRBJ2-1	CASSFRATGEQFF	TGCGCCAGCAGCTTTCGAGCGACGGGTGAGCAGTTCTTC
NA	TRBV7-2	13	NA	TRBJ1-1	CASSPPGNTEAFF	TGTGCCAGCAGCCCTCCGGGGAACACTGAAGCTTTCTTT
few	TRBV2	16	NA	TRBJ2-1	CASSERRVRSYNEQFF	TGTGCCAGCAGTGAAAGGAGGGTCAGGTCCTACAATGAGCAGTTCTTC
few	TRBV7-2	16	TRBD2	TRBJ2-3	CASSPGGTSGTDTQYF	TGTGCCAGCAGCCCCGGGGGGACTAGCGGCACAGATACGCAGTATTTT
NA	TRBV30	14	NA	TRBJ2-3	CAWSVQGGTDTQYF	TGTGCCTGGAGTGTCCAGGGCGGCACAGATACGCAGTATTTT
NA	TRBV7-2	17	NA	TRBJ2-2	CASSPPWRGRNTGELFF	TGTGCCAGCAGTCCCCCGTGGAGGGGAAGGAACACCGGGGAGCTGTTTTTT
few	TRBV28	11	NA	TRBJ1-1	CASTSRTEAFF	TGTGCCAGCACGAGCAGGACTGAAGCTTTCTTT
few	TRBV7-2	12	NA	TRBJ2-5	CASGSYQETQYF	TGTGCCAGCGGCAGTTACCAAGAGACCCAGTACTTC
NA	TRBV7-9	12	NA	TRBJ2-7	CASSFGNREQYF	TGTGCCAGCAGCTTCGGGAACCGCGAGCAGTACTTC
few	TRBV5-1	15	NA	TRBJ2-7	CASSLVRGSAYEQYF	TGCGCCAGCAGCTTGGTGAGGGGGAGCGCCTACGAGCAGTACTTC
few	TRBV28	16	TRBD1	TRBJ2-1	CASRRLQGQAYNEQFF	TGTGCCAGCAGACGTTTGCAAGGACAGGCCTACAATGAGCAGTTCTTC
NA	TRBV18	13	NA	TRBJ2-2	CASSPTDTGELFF	TGTGCCAGCTCACCAACTGACACCGGGGAGCTGTTTTTT
few	TRBV11-2	13	NA	TRBJ1-2	CASSQPTVWGYTF	TGTGCCAGCAGCCAACCGACAGTCTGGGGCTACACCTTC
NA	TRBV4-3	14	NA	TRBJ1-1	CASSQVEWFAEAFF	TGCGCCAGCAGCCAAGTCGAGTGGTTCGCTGAAGCTTTCTTT
few	TRBV30	12	TRBD1	TRBJ1-2	CAWTGGNYGYTF	TGTGCCTGGACAGGGGGAAACTATGGCTACACCTTC
few	TRBV11-2	14	NA	TRBJ2-7	CATQLTGVNYEQYF	TGTGCCACCCAACTGACGGGTGTGAACTACGAGCAGTACTTC
NA	TRBV7-9	15	NA	TRBJ2-2	CASPEGQLYTGELFF	TGTGCCAGCCCTGAAGGACAGCTTTACACCGGGGAGCTGTTTTTT
few	TRBV30	12	NA	TRBJ1-2	CAWKGLQDGYTF	TGTGCCTGGAAAGGCCTGCAGGATGGCTACACCTTC
NA	TRBV7-8	14	NA	TRBJ1-5	CASSLSSSNQPQHF	TGTGCCAGCAGCTTATCCAGTAGCAATCAGCCCCAGCATTTT
few	TRBV5-4	13	TRBD1	TRBJ1-2	CASSVRDRRGYTF	TGTGCCAGCAGCGTTCGGGACAGGCGTGGCTACACCTTC
NA	TRBV6-5	11	NA	TRBJ2-7	CASSSTGEQYF	TGTGCCAGCAGTAGCACAGGGGAGCAGTACTTC
few	TRBV2	13	NA	TRBJ2-2	CASSEQGSGELFF	TGTGCCAGCAGTGAACAGGGGTCGGGGGAGCTGTTTTTT
once	TRBV2	14	NA	TRBJ1-2	CASSESGFHYGYTF	TGTGCCAGCAGTGAATCAGGTTTTCACTATGGCTACACCTTC
once	TRBV30	15	NA	TRBJ1-2	CAWSFRRSTNYGYTF	TGTGCCTGGTCTTTCCGGCGGTCGACTAACTATGGCTACACCTTC
NA	TRBV28	12	NA	TRBJ1-2	CASSLSRYGYTF	TGTGCCAGCAGTCTCTCGCGCTATGGCTACACCTTC
NA	TRBV7-8	16	NA	TRBJ2-7	CASSSRLQVDTYEQYF	TGTGCCAGCAGCTCGAGATTACAGGTAGACACCTACGAGCAGTACTTC
NA	TRBV5-4	14	NA	TRBJ2-5	CASSFQGQGETQYF	TGTGCCAGCAGCTTTCAGGGGCAGGGGGAGACCCAGTACTTC
few	TRBV5-1	16	TRBD1	TRBJ2-6	CATRQGISSGANVLTF	TGCGCCACCCGACAGGGGATAAGCTCTGGGGCCAACGTCCTGACTTTC
NA	TRBV9	16	TRBD1	TRBJ1-2	CASSVAGQGPLYGYTF	TGTGCCAGCAGCGTAGCTGGACAGGGGCCCCTCTATGGCTACACCTTC
few	TRBV2	14	NA	TRBJ1-2	CASREHREKDGYTF	TGTGCCAGCAGGGAACACAGGGAGAAAGATGGCTACACCTTC
NA	TRBV30	13	NA	TRBJ2-7	CAWSVHSSYEQYF	TGTGCCTGGAGTGTACACAGCTCCTACGAGCAGTACTTC
NA	TRBV7-9	12	NA	TRBJ2-7	CASSRPSYEQYF	TGTGCCAGCAGCCGTCCCTCCTACGAGCAGTACTTC
few	TRBV1	16	NA	TRBJ2-3	CTSSQERDGSSHTQYF	TGCACCAGCAGCCAAGAGAGGGATGGGAGTTCCCATACGCAGTATTTT
few	TRBV18	17	TRBD2	TRBJ2-1	CASSPTGLAGGPGEQFF	TGTGCCAGCTCACCAACCGGACTAGCGGGGGGGCCGGGTGAGCAGTTCTTC
NA	TRBV9	15	NA	TRBJ2-3	CASSSRHVGGDTQYF	TGTGCCAGCAGCAGCCGACACGTAGGGGGAGATACGCAGTATTTT
NA	TRBV7-2	13	NA	TRBJ2-7	CASSSRRNHEQYF	TGTGCCAGCAGCTCCAGGAGGAACCACGAGCAGTACTTC